This passage covers 25 T cell receptor beta chains from one sample sequenced in a study of human T cells and chemical hapten exposure. Time point given: pre-sensitization, week 0. Documented treatment: therapeutic diphenylcyclopropenone sensitization with weekly scalp DPC. TCRdb re-called the RACE reads through MiXCR, storing one row per CDR3 protein. Found here are around 300,000 distinct CDR3 sequences, around 7.3% of them singletons; the top ten hold more than 1%. The sequencing here drew on whole blood, taken in connection with sensitization to the hapten diphenylcyclopropenone (DPC). The receptors come from a man in his late teens or twenties with alopecia areata. Some clones in this sample may be carry-over from other donors' samples.

This clonotype has a handful of counts. The chain joins TRBV11-1 to TRBJ1-6; D not resolved. Germline assignment: CDR1 SGHAT and CDR2 FQDESV (reference sequence). The V and J ends lost 5 bases and 9 bases respectively, with 11 bases between them. CDR3 length: 13 residues. The CDR3 region has the DNA TGTGCCAGCAGCCATAGGGTAACTTCACCCCTCCACTTT. The encoded protein is CASSHRVTSPLHF.

This clonotype was observed a handful of times. The V call is TRBV7-9, the J call TRBJ2-7; TRBD2 matches at 12 bases. The CDR3 has 18 residues. Germline values: CDR1 SEHNR, CDR2 FQNEAQ (reference sequence). After removal of 4 bases from V and 1 base from J, the junction contained 11 bases not matched to a gene. CDR3 sequence: CASSSETSGGLRSYEQYF. For the CDR3, the DNA is TGTGCCAGCAGCTCCGAGACTAGCGGGGGCCTTAGATCCTACGAGCAGTACTTC.

This clonotype was seen only a few times. The chain couples TRBV11-2 to TRBJ2-6; perhaps TRBD1 as D (6 bases). The ends were cut back, 2 bases at V and 4 bases at J, with 12 bases in the middle. This CDR3 region has 16 residues. From germline, CDR1 is SGHAT and CDR2 FQNNGV. The CDR3 here is CASSLYMGAGANVLTF. For the CDR3, the DNA is TGTGCCAGCAGCTTATATATGGGGGCCGGGGCCAACGTCCTGACTTTC.

This clonotype occurred many times. The chain employs TRBV9 and TRBJ1-1; D is uncertain. The V end was cut by 6 bases, the J end by 5 bases, with 20 bases between. CDR1 is SGDLS, CDR2 YYNGEE, per germline. This CDR3 is built from 15 residues. CDR3 bases: TGTGCCAGCAAAGCGGGTGAGGGTAGGAGAACTGAAGCTTTCTTT. Encoded protein: CASKAGEGRRTEAFF.

This clonotype has more than one count but fewer than ten. The J gene is TRBJ2-5, the V gene TRBV10-3; TRBD2 matches 13 bases. V lost 2 bases, J lost 4 bases, and 4 bases stayed unmatched. The CDR3 loop spans 16 amino acids. Germline V lookup: CDR1 ENHRY, CDR2 SYGVKD. Here the CDR3 DNA reads TGTGCCATCAGTGAGCCGGGACTAGCGGGGTCAGAGACCCAGTACTTC. It codes for CAISEPGLAGSETQYF.

This clonotype was seen only a few times. This chain links TRBV7-2 with TRBJ1-5, with 7 bases identical to TRBD1. CDR3 length equals 15 residues. Germline CDR1 is SGHTA and CDR2 is FQGNSA. V trimming: 5 bases; J trimming: 5 bases; junction bases outside the gene matches: 9. CDR3 DNA sequence: TGTGCCAGCAGCCCTATGACAGGGAGTTATCAGCCCCAGCATTTT. As protein: CASSPMTGSYQPQHF.

The DNA of the CDR3 is TGTGCCAGCAGCGCCGACAGGGGAAATCAGCCCCAGCATTTT. This codes for CASSADRGNQPQHF. The chain recombines TRBV5-6 with TRBJ1-5, with 8 bases fitting TRBD1. This CDR3 spans 14 amino acids. CDR1 and CDR2 (germline): SGHDT, YYEEEE. V lost 4 bases to trimming and J lost 4 bases; unmatched junction nucleotides: 4. The variable domain in full, with the rest retrieved from reference TRBV5-6 and TRBJ1-5, is DAGVTQSPTHLIKTRGQQVTLRCSPKSGHDTVSWYQQALGQGPQFIFQYYEEEERQRGNFPDRFSGHQFPNYSSELNVNALLLGDSALYLCASSADRGNQPQHFGDGTRLSIL.

This clonotype appeared a few times. The CDR3 bases are TGTGCCAGCAGCCACCGGGACAGAGGCTCTGGGGCCAACGTCCTGACTTTC. Translated: CASSHRDRGSGANVLTF. J is TRBJ2-6 and V is TRBV7-2; 7 nucleotides line up with TRBD1. The CDR3 contains 17 residues. V shed 5 bases and J 0 bases; nucleotides not matched to a gene: 7. Germline V gives CDR1 SGHTA, CDR2 FQGNSA.

Of note for this clonotype: Its ends do not fully match the called genes, so a read error is possible. This chain uses TRBV7-9 with TRBJ2-6; D might be TRBD1 (5 bases). In germline, CDR1 is SEHNR, CDR2 FQNEAQ (reference sequence). The CDR3 totals 16 residues. CDR3 loop: CASSLVWSDGADVLTF. For the CDR3, the DNA is TGTGCCAGCAGCTTAGTTTGGAGTGATGGGGCCGACGTCCTGACTTTC. Based on the CDR3 plus reference TRBV7-9 and TRBJ2-6, the full variable domain is DTGVSQNPRHKITKRGQNVTFRCDPISEHNRLYWYRQTLGQGPEFLTYFQNEAQLEKSRLLSDRFSAERPKGSFSTLEIQRTEQGDSAMYLCASSLVWSDGADVLTFGAGSRLTVL.

This chain uses TRBV29-1 with TRBJ2-7; possibly TRBD1 for D (6 bases). The germline V gene encodes CDR1 SQVTM and CDR2 ANQGSEA. Trimming stripped 3 bases from V and 5 bases from J, with 8 bases between. This CDR3 region has 11 residues. DNA of the CDR3: TGCAGCGTTGAGGGGGCTAACGAGCAGTACGTC. Translated, it gives CSVEGANEQYV.

The rearrangement links TRBV5-1 to TRBJ2-1; D is uncertain. Trimming left V 4 bases short and J 0 bases short, with 20 bases between. CDR3 length equals 18 residues. Germline V gene lookup returns CDR1 SGHRS and CDR2 YFSETQ. The CDR3 reads CASSRLTGSRTSYNEQFF. The CDR3 nucleotides are TGCGCCAGCAGCCGCTTAACGGGCTCCCGAACCTCCTACAATGAGCAGTTCTTC.

V is TRBV24-1 and J is TRBJ2-1; the D gene could be TRBD1 or TRBD2 (5 bases each). The CDR3 loop spans 13 amino acids. The V end was cut by 3 bases, the J end by 12 bases, with 14 bases between. Germline V lookup: CDR1 KGHDR, CDR2 SFDVKD. Written as DNA, the CDR3 is TGTGCCACCAGTGATCTCGGGACGGTAGGGCAGTTCTTC. Translated, it gives CATSDLGTVGQFF.

At least ten counts were recorded for this clonotype. V usage is TRBV14 and J usage is TRBJ1-5; the D is unclear. CDR3 length: 12 residues. CDR1 is SGHDN, CDR2 FVKESK, per germline. The germline V and J ends were trimmed by 0 bases and 9 bases, with 6 bases remaining between them. Here the CDR3 DNA reads TGTGCCAGCAGCCAAGATTCGTGGCCCCAGCATTTT. This sequence encodes CASSQDSWPQHF.

This clonotype came up many times. The gene calls are TRBV4-3 and TRBJ2-7; 10 bases agree with TRBD1. The V gene end was trimmed by 0 bases and the J gene end by 5 bases; junction bases not matched to a gene: 4. The CDR3 has 15 residues. Germline assignment: CDR1 LGHNA and CDR2 YSLEER. The CDR3 region is CASSQEGDRGDEQYF. CDR3 DNA sequence: TGCGCCAGCAGCCAAGAAGGGGACAGGGGTGACGAGCAGTACTTC.

This clonotype occurred many times. The chain links TRBV11-2 to TRBJ1-3, with 9 bases identical to TRBD1. CDR1 and CDR2 (germline): SGHAT, FQNNGV. Trimming took 5 bases from V and 1 from J; bases not matched to a gene: 6. CDR3 length equals 16 residues. The CDR3 coding sequence is TGTGCCAGCAGCCAAGGACAGGGGAAATCTGGAAACACCATATATTTT. Amino acid sequence: CASSQGQGKSGNTIYF.

This clonotype was recorded a few times. The V gene is TRBV4-2, the J gene TRBJ1-4; no definite D call. Germline V gene sequence: CDR1 LGHNA, CDR2 YNFKEQ. The CDR3 has 16 residues. Trimming shortened V by 0 bases and J by 0 bases, and 8 bases separated the two germline ends. CDR3 in amino acids: CASSQEGGATNEKLFF. The CDR3 region has the DNA TGTGCCAGCAGCCAAGAAGGAGGTGCAACTAATGAAAAACTGTTTTTT.

The chain joins TRBV29-1 to TRBJ1-1; D is ambiguous. Germline V gene sequence: CDR1 SQVTM, CDR2 ANQGSEA. This CDR3 has 12 residues. With 6 bases removed from V and 6 bases from J, the gap between germline ends came to 14 bases. CDR3 protein: CSVATDYPEAFF. The CDR3 DNA reads TGCAGCGTGGCCACAGATTACCCTGAAGCTTTCTTT.

The rearrangement links TRBV27 to TRBJ2-1; tentative D call: TRBD1 (6 bases). From germline, CDR1 is MNHEY and CDR2 SMNVEV (reference sequence). The CDR3 loop spans 17 amino acids. Trimming stripped 5 bases from V and 7 bases from J, with 24 bases between. In nucleotides, the CDR3 is TGTGCCAGCAGTACCGAGGGGGATACAGGGAAGGCGAATGAGCAGTTCTTC. Encoded protein: CASSTEGDTGKANEQFF.

The chain couples TRBV7-3 to TRBJ2-2; D might be TRBD1 (6 bases). The CDR3 totals 14 residues. The ends were cut back, 5 bases at V and 8 bases at J, with 15 bases in the middle. Germline assignment: CDR1 SGHTA and CDR2 FQGTGA. Here the CDR3 reads CASSALQGSGELFF. Here the CDR3 DNA reads TGTGCCAGCAGCGCATTACAGGGTTCTGGGGAGCTGTTTTTT.

V gene TRBV6-5 combines with J gene TRBJ1-1; D gene uncertain. V lost 3 bases and J lost 7, with 12 bases in between. The germline gives CDR1 MNHEY, CDR2 SVGAGI. The CDR3 has 13 residues. The CDR3 DNA reads TGTGCCAGCAGTTATCATTCCACATATGAAGCTTTCTTT. As protein: CASSYHSTYEAFF.

In this sample, this clonotype turned up a few times. This sequence joins TRBV5-1 and TRBJ2-6; D unresolved. Deletions cut 0 bases from V and 4 bases from J, with 11 bases between. In germline, CDR1 is SGHRS, CDR2 YFSETQ. The CDR3 loop spans 16 amino acids. CDR3 DNA: TGCGCCAGCAGCTTGGTTGCAGGTACCGGGGCCAACGTCCTGACTTTC. Translating gives CASSLVAGTGANVLTF.

The J gene is TRBJ2-1, the V gene TRBV6-2 or TRBV6-3, with 9 bases matching TRBD1. The CDR3 runs to 16 residues. Per germline, CDR1 MNHEY and CDR2 SVGEGT. V lost 2 bases, J lost 8 bases, and 10 bases stayed unmatched. CDR3 protein: CASSYAPGQGFYEQFF. CDR3 nucleotides: TGTGCCAGCAGTTACGCACCGGGACAGGGATTTTATGAGCAGTTCTTC.

This clonotype was seen a handful of times. The chain employs TRBV4-1 and TRBJ1-1; no firm D call. Germline CDR1 and CDR2: MGHRA and YSYEKL. The CDR3 runs to 14 residues. V shed 3 bases and J shed 0 bases, with 8 bases lying between them. The CDR3 coding sequence is TGCGCCAGCAGCCAGAGGGCCATGAACACTGAAGCTTTCTTT. Its translation is CASSQRAMNTEAFF.

This clonotype was seen more than once but under ten times. The chain carries TRBV7-9 and TRBJ2-1; D is unclear. CDR3 size: 12 residues. Germline V gene data show CDR1 as SEHNR and CDR2 as FQNEAQ (reference sequence). Trimming stripped 5 bases from V and 8 bases from J, with 10 bases between. The CDR3 region has the DNA TGTGCCAGCAGCAGAGGCCCGGATGAGCAGTTCTTC. Amino acids: CASSRGPDEQFF.

This clonotype was detected many times. The V call is TRBV7-8, the J call TRBJ1-5; D call uncertain. Germline V gene sequence: CDR1 SGHVS, CDR2 FQNEAQ. V shed 5 bases and J shed 5 bases, with 19 bases lying between them. The CDR3 has 16 amino acids. This CDR3 reads CASSTVNRRTHQPQHF. The CDR3 nucleotides are TGTGCCAGCAGCACCGTCAACCGACGGACCCATCAGCCCCAGCATTTT.